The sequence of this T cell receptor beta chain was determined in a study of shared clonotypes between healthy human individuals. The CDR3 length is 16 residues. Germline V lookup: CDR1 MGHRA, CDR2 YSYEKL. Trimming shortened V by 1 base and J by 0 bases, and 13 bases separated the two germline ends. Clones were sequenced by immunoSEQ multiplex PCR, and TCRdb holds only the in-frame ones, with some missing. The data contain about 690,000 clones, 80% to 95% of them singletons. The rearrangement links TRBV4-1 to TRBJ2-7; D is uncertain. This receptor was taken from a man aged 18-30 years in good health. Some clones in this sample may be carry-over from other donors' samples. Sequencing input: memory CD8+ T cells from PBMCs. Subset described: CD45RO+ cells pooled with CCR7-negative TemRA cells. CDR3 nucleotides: TGCGCCAGCAGCCAAGCCCCCGAAAGCCTCTCCTACGAGCAGTACTTC. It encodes CASSQAPESLSYEQYF.